Given below is one T cell receptor beta chain in context. Its antigen is still unknown. The sample is drawn from a study of shared clonotypes between healthy human individuals. Whole-study context: Every donor yielded three CD4 naive, three CD4 memory, two CD8 naive and one CD8 memory plate. Regarding the study as a whole: Tissues were not sampled, only blood, and their repertoires likely differ.

This was a deep-level run. Only in-frame clones appear in the TCRdb table, and some are missing; sequencing was by immunoSEQ multiplex PCR. The profile shows 950,000 to 1,300,000 clones, around 74% of them singletons. The sequence derives from a man in his late teens or twenties in good health. The material sequenced was memory CD4+ T cells sorted from blood. Subset noted: CD45RA-negative fraction.

The CDR3 nucleotides are TGTGCCAGCAGCTTGGGGGCTAGGGGAGGATTGTACGAGCAGTACTTC. Translating it yields CASSLGARGGLYEQYF. The chain employs TRBV7-8 and TRBJ2-7, with D perhaps matching TRBD1 or TRBD2 (6 bases each). CDR3 length: 16 amino acids. Trimming stripped 3 bases from V and 4 bases from J, with 19 bases between. Germline V gives CDR1 SGHVS, CDR2 FQNEAQ. The full variable domain, completed using reference TRBV7-8 and TRBJ2-7, is GAGVSQSPRYKVAKRGQDVALRCDPISGHVSLFWYQQALGQGPEFLTYFQNEAQLDKSGLPSDRFFAERPEGSVSTLKIQRTQQEDSAVYLCASSLGARGGLYEQYFGPGTRLTVT.